The 18 T cell receptor beta chains below were found in one sample sequenced in a study of cytomegalovirus exposure and HLA in healthy donors (dated 2017 in TCRdb). The library was obtained by the immunoSEQ multiplex PCR assay. For the multiplex PCR, a mixture combining 60 forward primers for TCR Vbeta segments and 13 reverse primers for TCR Jbeta segments was used. Held by TCRdb, this immuneACCESS table contains in-frame sequences only and omits some clones. Under half of the omission traces to an unresolved V gene where checked; the cause of the rest is unknown. The sample contains 100,000 or so clones, 65% to 80% of them found a single time. The ten biggest clones cover under 5% of the sample. Sequencing input: PBMCs. These receptors were obtained from a woman between 50 and 59 years old in good health and CMV-seropositive.

The V and J genes are TRBV2 and TRBJ1-1; 9 nucleotides match TRBD1. Trimming cost V 6 bases and J 4 bases; bases outside gene matches: 9. Germline V gene data show CDR1 as SNHLY and CDR2 as FYNNEI. The CDR3 consists of 15 residues. The chain's CDR3 is CASSEQGARGTEAFF. The DNA of the CDR3 is TGTGCCAGCAGCGAACAGGGGGCGCGTGGCACTGAAGCTTTCTTT.

Comment on this clone: The junction departs from the called germline gene at one end, perhaps through a read error. V and J are TRBV18 and TRBJ2-2, with 7 bases lining up with TRBD2. CDR1 KGHSH and CDR2 LQKENI come from the germline V gene. CDR3 length: 15 amino acids. This chain's CDR3 is CASSPSSGNAGELFF. The CDR3 DNA sequence: TGTGCCAGCTCACCCTCCAGCGGGAACGCCGGGGAGCTGTTTTTT.

The genes are TRBV19 and TRBJ1-1; D possibly corresponds to TRBD1 (5 bases). CDR3 length: 15 residues. Germline V gene data show CDR1 as LNHDA and CDR2 as SQIVND (reference sequence). The ends were cut back, 6 bases at V and 1 base at J, with 15 bases in the middle. CDR3 in amino acids: CASSPVGGGNTEAFF. CDR3 DNA sequence: TGTGCCAGTAGCCCCGTAGGCGGGGGGAACACTGAAGCTTTCTTT.

The chain is built from TRBV5-1 and TRBJ1-1, with TRBD1 identical over 7 bases. The CDR3 runs 17 residues. Trimming at V came to 2 bases and at J to 1 base, leaving 11 bases not matched to a gene. The germline gives CDR1 SGHRS, CDR2 YFSETQ. CDR3 loop: CASSLGGAAPRNTEAFF. CDR3 bases: TGCGCCAGCAGCTTAGGGGGCGCCGCCCCGAGGAACACTGAAGCTTTCTTT.

This clone was recorded only once. This sequence joins TRBV6-5 and TRBJ2-1; 7 bases fit TRBD2. The CDR3 runs 16 residues. Trimming cost V 0 bases and J 3 bases; bases outside gene matches: 5. Germline lookup yields CDR1 MNHEY and CDR2 SVGAGI. The CDR3 nucleotides read TGTGCCAGCAGTTACTCAGGGGAGGGTTACTACAATGAGCAGTTCTTC. Translating it yields CASSYSGEGYYNEQFF.

CDR3 in amino acids: CASSLAGTAGNTIYF. In DNA, the CDR3 is TGTGCCAGCAGCCTAGCTGGGACAGCGGGAAACACCATATATTTT. This rearrangement joins TRBV11-2 to TRBJ1-3; 7 bases match TRBD1. This CDR3 is built from 15 residues. Per germline, CDR1 SGHAT and CDR2 FQNNGV. J gave up 4 bases and V 5 bases, and 8 bases lay outside the gene matches. Full variable domain (outside the CDR3, taken from reference TRBV11-2 and TRBJ1-3): EAGVAQSPRYKIIEKRQSVAFWCNPISGHATLYWYQQILGQGPKLLIQFQNNGVVDDSQLPKDRFSAERLKGVDSTLKIQPAKLEDSAVYLCASSLAGTAGNTIYFGEGSWLTVV.

V usage is TRBV5-8 and J usage is TRBJ1-2, with D possibly matching TRBD1 (5 bases). With 4 bases removed from V and 0 bases from J, the gap between germline ends came to 13 bases. The CDR3 sequence is 15 residues long. Germline V gene lookup returns CDR1 SGHTS and CDR2 YDEGEE. The CDR3 is CASSPEEGSNYGYTF. CDR3 nucleotide sequence: TGTGCCAGCAGCCCCGAGGAGGGGTCTAACTATGGCTACACCTTC.

The V and J genes are TRBV7-9 and TRBJ2-2; 8 bases map to TRBD1. CDR1 is SEHNR and CDR2 is FQNEAQ in the germline V gene (reference sequence). Germline trimming cut 3 bases from V and 4 bases from J; bases unmatched to any gene: 4. This CDR3 is built from 15 residues. The CDR3 DNA sequence: TGTGCCAGCAGCTTTGGACAGGGACGCACCGGGGAGCTGTTTTTT. Protein sequence: CASSFGQGRTGELFF.

This chain uses TRBV19 with TRBJ1-5, with a tentative D call TRBD1 (6 bases). The V gene's germline CDR1 is LNHDA and CDR2 SQIVND (reference sequence). Trimming removed 11 bases at V and 0 bases at J, with 14 bases between. This CDR3 region has 14 residues. The CDR3 DNA sequence: TGTGCCGCGTCAGGGGAATATAGCAATCAGCCCCAGCATTTT. Residues: CAASGEYSNQPQHF. The complete variable domain, with remaining parts taken from reference TRBV19 and TRBJ1-5, reads DGGITQSPKYLFRKEGQNVTLSCEQNLNHDAMYWYRQDPGQGLRLIYYSQIVNDFQKGDIAEGYSVSREKKESFPLTVTSAQKNPTAFYLCAASGEYSNQPQHFGDGTRLSIL.

The rearrangement links TRBV6-1 to TRBJ1-1; D call uncertain. Germline CDR1 MNHNS, CDR2 SASEGT. The length of the CDR3 is 12 residues. V gave up 6 bases and J gave up 7 bases, with 12 bases separating them. The CDR3 protein is CASSRGEGEAFF. The DNA of the CDR3 is TGTGCCAGCAGCCGCGGGGAGGGTGAAGCTTTCTTT.

Points on this clone: Other DNA variants within this sample encode the same CDR3. J is TRBJ2-7 and V is TRBV19; 8 bases fit TRBD1. Germline lookup yields CDR1 LNHDA and CDR2 SQIVND (reference sequence). The length of the CDR3 is 13 residues. The J segment lost 3 bases and the V segment lost 5 bases, leaving 3 bases of the junction unmatched. The CDR3 bases are TGTGCCAGTAGTGCAGGGGGCGGCTACGAGCAGTACTTC. This sequence encodes CASSAGGGYEQYF.

The V gene is TRBV5-1, the J gene TRBJ1-1; 10 bases are shared with TRBD1. V trimming: 4 bases; J trimming: 2 bases; junction bases outside the gene matches: 14. CDR1 SGHRS and CDR2 YFSETQ come from the germline V gene. The CDR3 loop spans 18 amino acids. The CDR3 reads CASSILRDRGPLNTEAFF. The CDR3 nucleotides read TGCGCCAGCAGCATACTCCGGGACAGGGGACCTCTTAACACTGAAGCTTTCTTT.

This clone occurred once. V and J are TRBV6-1 and TRBJ2-7; 9 bases fit TRBD1. This CDR3 comprises 15 residues. Unmatched junction bases numbered 10, after V lost 4 bases and J lost 6 bases. Germline V gene data show CDR1 as MNHNS and CDR2 as SASEGT. Written as DNA, the CDR3 is TGTGCCAGCAGTGCCCGGGACAGGGAAGGCCTCGAGCAGTACTTC. This encodes CASSARDREGLEQYF.

J is TRBJ2-1 and V is TRBV5-4; TRBD2 matches 12 bases. Germline loops: CDR1 SGHNT, CDR2 YYREEE (reference sequence). The CDR3 is 16 residues long. With V trimmed by 4 bases and J by 8 bases, 10 bases remained unmatched. This chain's CDR3 is CASSPGTSGGIDEQFF. The DNA for the CDR3 is TGTGCCAGCAGCCCGGGCACTAGCGGGGGGATCGATGAGCAGTTCTTC. Together with reference TRBV5-4 and TRBJ2-1, the CDR3 gives the full variable domain: ETGVTQSPTHLIKTRGQQVTLRCSSQSGHNTVSWYQQALGQGPQFIFQYYREEENGRGNFPPRFSGLQFPNYSSELNVNALELDDSALYLCASSPGTSGGIDEQFFGPGTRLTVL.

The chain carries TRBV2 and TRBJ2-1; no reliable D call. The CDR3 has 15 residues. The germline CDR1 and CDR2 sequences are SNHLY and FYNNEI. The V end lost 2 bases, the J end lost 0 bases, and 8 bases lay between the germline ends. CDR3: CASSETWSSYNEQFF. The CDR3 bases are TGTGCCAGCAGTGAAACCTGGAGCTCCTACAATGAGCAGTTCTTC. Based on the CDR3 plus reference TRBV2 and TRBJ2-1, the full variable domain is EPEVTQTPSHQVTQMGQEVILRCVPISNHLYFYWYRQILGQKVEFLVSFYNNEISEKSEIFDDQFSVERPDGSNFTLKIRSTKLEDSAMYFCASSETWSSYNEQFFGPGTRLTVL.

This clone has only a few counts. The chain couples TRBV9 to TRBJ2-7, with TRBD2 matching over 11 bases. With 3 bases clipped from V and 3 bases from J, the junction kept 8 bases outside the gene matches. The germline CDR1 and CDR2 sequences are SGDLS and YYNGEE. The CDR3 is 16 amino acids. As DNA, the CDR3 is TGTGCCAGCAGCGCGCGGGGAGGGACTAGCGGCTACGAGCAGTACTTC. As protein: CASSARGGTSGYEQYF.

The rearrangement joins TRBV11-2 to TRBJ2-5, with TRBD1 matching over 11 bases. J was trimmed by 6 bases and V by 1 base; bases with no gene match: 7. The CDR3 consists of 16 residues. Germline V lookup: CDR1 SGHAT, CDR2 FQNNGV. In DNA form, the CDR3 reads TGTGCCAGCAGCTTAGTTACCGGGACAGGGGGAAAGACCCAGTACTTC. Amino acids: CASSLVTGTGGKTQYF.

This sequence joins TRBV27 and TRBJ1-4; 8 bases agree with TRBD1. Germline CDR1 MNHEY, CDR2 SMNVEV (reference sequence). V was clipped by 3 bases and J by 6 bases; unmatched bases: 3. The length of the CDR3 is 14 residues. DNA for the CDR3: TGTGCCAGCAGTTTTCAGGGGGCTTATGAAAAACTGTTTTTT. Its translation: CASSFQGAYEKLFF.